The rows below give T cell receptor beta chains drawn from one sample of a study of shared clonotypes between healthy human individuals. TCRdb keeps only in-frame clones here, not all; method: immunoSEQ multiplex PCR. The table lists roughly 1,500,000 clones, around 98.5% of them singletons, with approximately 0.4% in the top ten. The sample was naive CD4+ T cells sorted from blood. All receptors derive from a man aged 30 to 45 in good health. Each CDR3 is given with its conserved first and last residue. The D gene is left open where the match is weak. Clone sizes are given selectively: once, few, many, or a class where the clone is expanded.

V	size	D	J	DNA	CDR3
TRBV7-2	NA	NA	TRBJ2-7	TGTGCCAGCAGCTTAGGCCAGTTTCGCTACGAGCAGTACTTC	CASSLGQFRYEQYF
TRBV5-3	NA	TRBD1	TRBJ2-4	TGTGCCAGAAGCCACAGGGGGATAGCCAAAAACATTCAGTACTTC	CARSHRGIAKNIQYF
TRBV6-5	NA	NA	TRBJ2-1	TGTGCCAGCAGTTACGCTGACGGCGATGAGCAGTTCTTC	CASSYADGDEQFF
TRBV9	NA	TRBD2	TRBJ2-5	TGTGCCAGCAGCTTAGGACTAGCGGGAGTGGAGGAGACCCAGTACTTC	CASSLGLAGVEETQYF
TRBV7-9	NA	TRBD1	TRBJ2-5	TGTGCCAGCAGCTTTTTCAGGGGGCGCGAGACCCAGTACTTC	CASSFFRGRETQYF
TRBV2	NA	NA	TRBJ1-2	TGTGCCAGCAGTTTTCCGGGACCCGATAACTATGGCTACACCTTC	CASSFPGPDNYGYTF
TRBV7-6	NA	TRBD2	TRBJ2-5	TGTGCCAGCAGCTTGGGGACGGGAGGGCCTCGAGAGACCCAGTACTTC	CASSLGTGGPRETQYF
TRBV7-9	NA	TRBD2	TRBJ2-2	TGTGCCAGCAGCTTAGGGGCACTAGCGGCCGCGAACACCGGGGAGCTGTTTTTT	CASSLGALAAANTGELFF
TRBV7-9	NA	NA	TRBJ1-5	TGTGCCAGCAGCAGTTACAGGGAAGTCGGCAATCAGCCCCAGCATTTT	CASSSYREVGNQPQHF
TRBV7-2	NA	NA	TRBJ2-3	TGTGCCAGCAGCCTCGGCACAGGTATTGTGGATACGCAGTATTTT	CASSLGTGIVDTQYF
TRBV7-2	NA	TRBD1	TRBJ2-7	TGTGCCAGCAGCTTAAATTCCGGACAGGGGTCCTACGAGCAGTACTTC	CASSLNSGQGSYEQYF
TRBV5-4	NA	NA	TRBJ2-7	TGTGCCAGCAGATCCCGGTGGACAGAGAGCTCCTACGAGCAGTACTTC	CASRSRWTESSYEQYF
TRBV30	NA	TRBD1	TRBJ2-4	TGTGCCTTAACACAGGGGTTAGCCAAAAACATTCAGTACTTC	CALTQGLAKNIQYF
TRBV7-9	NA	TRBD2	TRBJ2-5	TGTGCCAGCAGGGGGACTAGCGGCCCCCCCCAGTACTTC	CASRGTSGPPQYF
TRBV6-1	NA	NA	TRBJ1-1	TGTGCCAGCAGTGAAGCGTTGGCGGTAAACACTGAAGCTTTCTTT	CASSEALAVNTEAFF
TRBV18	NA	NA	TRBJ1-5	TGTGCCAGCTCACCGCTGGGGGGGGGCAATCAGCCCCAGCATTTT	CASSPLGGGNQPQHF
TRBV10-1	once	NA	TRBJ2-7	TGCGCCAGCAGCGAAACAGGGCGCTACGAGCAGTACTTC	CASSETGRYEQYF
TRBV19	NA	TRBD2	TRBJ2-1	TGTGCCAGTAGTCTACCGGGACTAGCTTTGTTCGATGAGCAGTTCTTC	CASSLPGLALFDEQFF
TRBV9	NA	NA	TRBJ2-1	TGTGCCAGCAGCGTAGGGGCAGGGTTCTACAATGAGCAGTTCTTC	CASSVGAGFYNEQFF
TRBV13	NA	NA	TRBJ2-2	TGTGCCAGCAGCTCATACCCCGCTGGTGGTGCGAACACCGGGGAGCTGTTTTTT	CASSSYPAGGANTGELFF
TRBV28	NA	NA	TRBJ1-5	TGTGCCAGCAGTCGAGTGACTAGCAATCAGCCCCAGCATTTT	CASSRVTSNQPQHF
TRBV7-8	NA	NA	TRBJ2-1	TGTGCCAGCAGTCTTAGAGGATCCGAGAGAGGTGGGCAGTTCTTC	CASSLRGSERGGQFF
TRBV10-3	NA	TRBD1	TRBJ1-4	TGTGCCATCAGGGGGACAGGTGGCGAAAAACTGTTTTTT	CAIRGTGGEKLFF
TRBV15	NA	NA	TRBJ2-1	TGTGCCACCAGCAGAGAAAAGGCCTACAATGAGCAGTTCTTC	CATSREKAYNEQFF
TRBV28	NA	NA	TRBJ1-1	TGTGCCAGCAGCTGGAAGAACACTGAAGCTTTCTTT	CASSWKNTEAFF
TRBV18	NA	NA	TRBJ1-2	TGTGCCAGCTCACCCCAGAGGGGAAACTATGGCTACACCTTC	CASSPQRGNYGYTF
TRBV12-5	once	TRBD1	TRBJ2-1	TGTGCTAGTGGTTTCCGTACAGGGGATGAGCAGTTCTTC	CASGFRTGDEQFF
TRBV7-9	NA	TRBD2	TRBJ2-7	TGTGCCAGCAGCACCCTAGCGGGACCCTACGAGCAGTACTTC	CASSTLAGPYEQYF
TRBV7-9	NA	NA	TRBJ1-1	TGTGCCAGCAGCTTACGGGGTAATGGGGGAACTGAAGCTTTCTTT	CASSLRGNGGTEAFF
TRBV5-1	NA	NA	TRBJ2-7	TGCGCCAGCAGCAGGGATCCGGTATACGAGCAGTACTTC	CASSRDPVYEQYF
TRBV19	NA	TRBD1	TRBJ1-1	TGTGCCCCCATCAGCCGGGACAGGGCTGAAGCTTTCTTT	CAPISRDRAEAFF
TRBV9	NA	NA	TRBJ2-1	TGTGCCAGCAGCGTAAAGTTGTGGGACACATACAATGAGCAGTTCTTC	CASSVKLWDTYNEQFF
TRBV5-1	NA	NA	TRBJ1-4	TGCGCCAGCAGCTCCCAGGGGGAAAAACTGTTTTTT	CASSSQGEKLFF
TRBV6-6	NA	NA	TRBJ1-2	TGTGCCAGCAGCCCACAGGGTACCAGCTATGGCTACACCTTC	CASSPQGTSYGYTF
TRBV18	NA	TRBD2	TRBJ2-3	TGTGCCAGCTCACCACCGCCGGGAGGCTCAGATACGCAGTATTTT	CASSPPPGGSDTQYF
TRBV29-1	NA	TRBD2	TRBJ2-6	TGCAGCGTTGAAGAAAGGCGGAAGCTAGCGGGAGCTATACCTGGGGCCAACGTCCTGACTTTC	CSVEERRKLAGAIPGANVLTF
TRBV9	NA	NA	TRBJ2-2	TGTGCCAGCAGCGTAGGGTTAGGTAGAGAGAACACCGGGGAGCTGTTTTTT	CASSVGLGRENTGELFF
TRBV9	NA	TRBD2	TRBJ2-2	TGTGCCAGCAGCGAGACGGGAGGGCCCACCGGGGAGCTGTTTTTT	CASSETGGPTGELFF
TRBV9	NA	NA	TRBJ2-1	TGTGCCAGCAGCGTCGATGCAGGGCTTGGTGAGCAGTTCTTC	CASSVDAGLGEQFF
TRBV18	once	TRBD2	TRBJ2-1	TGTGCCAGCTCACCTATATACCAGACTAGCGGGAGTAACAATGAGCAGTTCTTC	CASSPIYQTSGSNNEQFF
TRBV5-1	NA	NA	TRBJ2-1	TGCGCCAGCAGCTTAAAATATGGGTCGGGACTCTCCTACAATGAGCAGTTCTTC	CASSLKYGSGLSYNEQFF
TRBV7-2	NA	NA	TRBJ2-2	TGTGCCAGCAGCCCAGGAGTGGGGGCTAACACCGGGGAGCTGTTTTTT	CASSPGVGANTGELFF
TRBV14	NA	TRBD1	TRBJ1-2	TGTGCCAGCAGCCAAGCCGGGACAGCCTATGGCTACACCTTC	CASSQAGTAYGYTF
TRBV18	NA	TRBD1	TRBJ1-2	TGTGCCAGCGAGCAGGGACAGGAAGACTATGGCTACACCTTC	CASEQGQEDYGYTF
TRBV11-3	NA	NA	TRBJ2-7	TGTGCCAGCAGCAAAGCCGGGACCTCCTACGAGCAGTACTTC	CASSKAGTSYEQYF
TRBV28	NA	TRBD1	TRBJ2-5	TGTGCCAGCAGTTTAATCGACAGGGGGCACGAGACCCAGTACTTC	CASSLIDRGHETQYF
TRBV7-2	NA	NA	TRBJ2-1	TGTGCCACCACCGTTGGGGCATACAATGAGCAGTTCTTC	CATTVGAYNEQFF
TRBV6-6	NA	NA	TRBJ2-7	TGTGCCAGCAGGATCGGGAGCTCCTACGAGCAGTACTTC	CASRIGSSYEQYF
TRBV29-1	NA	TRBD1	TRBJ2-7	TGCAGCGCCGCCCCTGGACAGGGACTCTACGAGCAGTACTTC	CSAAPGQGLYEQYF
TRBV28	NA	TRBD2	TRBJ2-7	TGTGCCACTGGGACTAGCATCTACGAGCAGTACTTC	CATGTSIYEQYF